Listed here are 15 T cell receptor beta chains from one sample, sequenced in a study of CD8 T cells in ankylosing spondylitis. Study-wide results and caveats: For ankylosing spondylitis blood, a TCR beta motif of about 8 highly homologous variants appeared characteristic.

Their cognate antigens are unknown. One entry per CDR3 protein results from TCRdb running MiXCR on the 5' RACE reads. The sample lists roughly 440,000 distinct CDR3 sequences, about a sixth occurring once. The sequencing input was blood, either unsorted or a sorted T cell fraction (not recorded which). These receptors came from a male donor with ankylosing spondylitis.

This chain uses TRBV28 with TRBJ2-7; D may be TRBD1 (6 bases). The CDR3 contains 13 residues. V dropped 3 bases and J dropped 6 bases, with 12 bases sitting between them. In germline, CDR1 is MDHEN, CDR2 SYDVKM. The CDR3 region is CASSLDRKGEQYF. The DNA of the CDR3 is TGTGCCAGCAGTTTGGACAGAAAAGGCGAGCAGTACTTC.

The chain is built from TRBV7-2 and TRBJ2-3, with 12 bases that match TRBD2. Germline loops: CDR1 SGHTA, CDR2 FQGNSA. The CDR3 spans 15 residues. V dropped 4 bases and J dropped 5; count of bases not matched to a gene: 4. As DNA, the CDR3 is TGTGCCAGCAGCTGGCAACTAGCGGGGGGAGATACGCAGTATTTT. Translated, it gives CASSWQLAGGDTQYF.

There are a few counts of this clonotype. CDR3 nucleotide sequence: TGCGCCAGCAGCCCACGGACAGCTAACTATGGCTACACCTTC. Its translation: CASSPRTANYGYTF. The V gene is TRBV4-3, the J gene TRBJ1-2, with a tentative D call TRBD1 (6 bases). Germline V gene sequence: CDR1 LGHNA, CDR2 YSLEER. This CDR3 is 14 amino acids long. Trimming stripped 4 bases from V and 0 bases from J, with 9 bases between.

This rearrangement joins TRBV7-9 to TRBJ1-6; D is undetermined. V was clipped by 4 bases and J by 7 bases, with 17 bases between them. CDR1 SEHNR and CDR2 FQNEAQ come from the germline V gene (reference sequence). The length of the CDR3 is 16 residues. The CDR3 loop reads CASSSSGPTNNSPLHF. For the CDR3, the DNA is TGTGCCAGCAGCTCATCTGGGCCGACAAACAATTCACCCCTCCACTTT.

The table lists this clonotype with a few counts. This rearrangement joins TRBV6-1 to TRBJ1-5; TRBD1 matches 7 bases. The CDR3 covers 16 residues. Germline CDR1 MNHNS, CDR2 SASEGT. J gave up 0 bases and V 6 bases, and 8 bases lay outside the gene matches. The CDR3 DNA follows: TGTGCCAGCAGACAGGGGTCCGGCTATAGCAATCAGCCCCAGCATTTT. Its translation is CASRQGSGYSNQPQHF.

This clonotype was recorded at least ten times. CDR3 coding DNA: TGCGCCAGCAGTACGACAGCCGACGGGTCACCCCTCCACTTT. This gives the protein CASSTTADGSPLHF. The rearrangement uses TRBV5-1 and TRBJ1-6; D perhaps matches TRBD1 (5 bases). CDR3 size: 14 residues. Germline values: CDR1 SGHRS, CDR2 YFSETQ. V dropped 5 bases and J dropped 10 bases, with 16 bases sitting between them.

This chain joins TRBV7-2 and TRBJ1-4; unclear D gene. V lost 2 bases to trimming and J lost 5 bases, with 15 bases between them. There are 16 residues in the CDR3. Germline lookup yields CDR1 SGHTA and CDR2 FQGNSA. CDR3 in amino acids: CASSLYWDTDNEKLFF. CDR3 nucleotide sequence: TGTGCCAGCAGCTTATATTGGGATACGGACAATGAAAAACTGTTTTTT.

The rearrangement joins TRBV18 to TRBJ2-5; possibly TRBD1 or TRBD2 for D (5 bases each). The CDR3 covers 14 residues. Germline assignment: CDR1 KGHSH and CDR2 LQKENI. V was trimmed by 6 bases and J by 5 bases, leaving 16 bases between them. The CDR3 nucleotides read TGTGCCAGCTCCCGTGGGACGCTGGGGGAGACCCAGTACTTC. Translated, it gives CASSRGTLGETQYF.

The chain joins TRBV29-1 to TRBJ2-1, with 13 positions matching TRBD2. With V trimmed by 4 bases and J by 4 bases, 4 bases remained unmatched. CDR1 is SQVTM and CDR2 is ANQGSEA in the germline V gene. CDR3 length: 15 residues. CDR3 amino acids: CSVAWTSGGYNEQFF. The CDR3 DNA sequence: TGCAGCGTTGCTTGGACTAGCGGGGGTTACAATGAGCAGTTCTTC.

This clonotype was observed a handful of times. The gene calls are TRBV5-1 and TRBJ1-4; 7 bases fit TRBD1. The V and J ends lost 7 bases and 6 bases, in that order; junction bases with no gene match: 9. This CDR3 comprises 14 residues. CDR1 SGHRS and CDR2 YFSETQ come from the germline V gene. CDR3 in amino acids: CASGSGGDDEKLFF. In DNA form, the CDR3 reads TGCGCCAGCGGATCAGGGGGGGACGATGAAAAACTGTTTTTT.

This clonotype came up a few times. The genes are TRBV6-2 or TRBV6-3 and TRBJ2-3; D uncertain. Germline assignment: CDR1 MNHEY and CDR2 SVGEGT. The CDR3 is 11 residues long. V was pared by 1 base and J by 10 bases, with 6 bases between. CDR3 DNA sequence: TGTGCCAGCAGTTACTTTGGGGCGCAGTATTTT. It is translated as CASSYFGAQYF.

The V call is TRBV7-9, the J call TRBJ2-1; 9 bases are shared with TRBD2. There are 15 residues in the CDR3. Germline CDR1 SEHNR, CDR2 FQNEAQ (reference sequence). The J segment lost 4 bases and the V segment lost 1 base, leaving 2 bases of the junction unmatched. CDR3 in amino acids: CASSLEAGGYNEQFF. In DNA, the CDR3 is TGTGCCAGCAGCTTAGAAGCGGGAGGATACAATGAGCAGTTCTTC.

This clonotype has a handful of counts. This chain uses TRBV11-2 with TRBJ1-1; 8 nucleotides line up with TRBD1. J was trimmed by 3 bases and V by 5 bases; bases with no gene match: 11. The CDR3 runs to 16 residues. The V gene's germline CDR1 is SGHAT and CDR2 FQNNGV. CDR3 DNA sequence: TGTGCCAGCAGCCCGATGACCGGACAGGGCTACACTGAAGCTTTCTTT. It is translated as CASSPMTGQGYTEAFF.

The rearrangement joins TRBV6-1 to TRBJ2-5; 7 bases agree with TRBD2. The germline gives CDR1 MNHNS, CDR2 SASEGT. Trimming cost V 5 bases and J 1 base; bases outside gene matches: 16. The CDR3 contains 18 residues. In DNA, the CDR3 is TGTGCCAGCAGTAAAGGGTCCCAGGGAGCGGGATTCCAAGAGACCCAGTACTTC. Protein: CASSKGSQGAGFQETQYF.

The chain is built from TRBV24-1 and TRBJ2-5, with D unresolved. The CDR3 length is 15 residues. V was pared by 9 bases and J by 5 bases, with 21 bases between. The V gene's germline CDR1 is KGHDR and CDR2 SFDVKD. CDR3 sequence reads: CATSPSPGREETQYF. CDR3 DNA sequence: TGTGCCACCTCTCCCTCACCCGGACGAGAGGAGACCCAGTACTTC.